A selection of T cell receptor beta chains follows, all from one sample in a study of T cell repertoires in cytomegalovirus infection. Using its own MiXCR run on the reads, TCRdb lists one record per CDR3 protein. This table holds about 100,000 distinct CDR3 sequences, 16% found once. The specimen was PBMCs. Receptor source: a human donor in good health (CMV status not recorded). Some clones in this sample may be carry-over from other donors' samples. CDR3s include the opening cysteine and the closing phenylalanine or tryptophan. The order of the fields is CDR3 DNA, CDR3 protein, clone size, J gene, D gene, V gene. D genes are given only for firm matches. Part of the rows lack a size; the others show once, few, many or a class for expanded clones.

TGTGCCAGCAGCCCTTGGGGGCAGCAAGAGACCCAGTACTTC	CASSPWGQQETQYF	many	TRBJ2-5	.	TRBV7-2
TGTGCCAGCAGCTTTTCCGACAGAACTAACTATGGCTACACCTTC	CASSFSDRTNYGYTF	.	TRBJ1-2	.	TRBV5-5
TGTGCCAGCAGTTCGGCGGACAGCAACTCTGGGGCCAACGTCCTGACTTTC	CASSSADSNSGANVLTF	few	TRBJ2-6	.	TRBV6-5
TGTGCCAGCAGCTTACGGGGCACCGGGGAGCTGTTTTTT	CASSLRGTGELFF	few	TRBJ2-2	.	TRBV7-3
TGTGCCATCAGTGAGTTTGGACTGCCCTCCGGCGAGCAGTACTTC	CAISEFGLPSGEQYF	.	TRBJ2-7	.	TRBV10-3
TGTGCCAGCAGCTCCGGACCCCTGGGGGACGAGCAGTACTTC	CASSSGPLGDEQYF	many	TRBJ2-7	.	TRBV7-6
TGTGCCAGCAGTCCCCCCCCGCGATCGGACGAGCAGTACTTC	CASSPPPRSDEQYF	.	TRBJ2-7	.	TRBV6-4
TGCGCCAGCAGCTTGGCTCTAGCGGGGGACACAGATACGCAGTATTTT	CASSLALAGDTDTQYF	few	TRBJ2-3	TRBD2	TRBV5-1
TGTGCCAGCAGCTTGGCAGGGTATCATACGCAGTATTTT	CASSLAGYHTQYF	many	TRBJ2-3	.	TRBV5-4
TGTGCCAGCTCACCACCGAAGGGGTTAGGTGAAAAACTGTTTTTT	CASSPPKGLGEKLFF	few	TRBJ1-4	.	TRBV18
TGTGCCAGCAGCTCCAATTCAGGGTCCTACGAGCAGTACTTC	CASSSNSGSYEQYF	many	TRBJ2-7	.	TRBV7-2
TGTGCCAGCAGGGATTCCTCCTACAATGAGCAGTTCTTC	CASRDSSYNEQFF	few	TRBJ2-1	.	TRBV19
TGTGCCAGCAGCCAAGATTCCGGGAAGCAGTTCTTC	CASSQDSGKQFF	few	TRBJ2-1	.	TRBV4-2
TGCAGTGCTAGAGGTGCCCAGCCAGCAACTACTGCAAAACTGTTTTTT	CSARGAQPATTAKLFF	.	TRBJ1-4	.	TRBV20-1
TGTGCCACCAGTGATTTCCCCGGGACAGTGGATGGCTACACCTTC	CATSDFPGTVDGYTF	few	TRBJ1-2	TRBD1	TRBV24-1
TGTGCCAGCAGCTTAGAGTCTGAAGCTTTCTTT	CASSLESEAFF	.	TRBJ1-1	.	TRBV7-9
TGTGCCAGCAGTGAACTGAGACTAGCGGGGGATGAGCAGTTCTTC	CASSELRLAGDEQFF	few	TRBJ2-1	TRBD2	TRBV6-1
TGTGCCACCAGCACCGGGACAGTTGATGGAAACACCATATATTTT	CATSTGTVDGNTIYF	many	TRBJ1-3	TRBD1	TRBV15
TGTGCCAGCAGTTTAGACGATCGGGCGAACACTGAAGCTTTCTTT	CASSLDDRANTEAFF	many	TRBJ1-1	.	TRBV12-3/TRBV12-4
TGTGCCAGCACGAGCGGGGGTGGTAATTCACCCCTCCACTTT	CASTSGGGNSPLHF	.	TRBJ1-6	.	TRBV7-9
TGTGCCAGCAGCTTATTTCGGCAACCCACCGGGGAGCTGTTTTTT	CASSLFRQPTGELFF	many	TRBJ2-2	.	TRBV7-6
TGCGCCAGCAGCCCCGTCGCGAGGGGGGGTGAGCAGTTCTTC	CASSPVARGGEQFF	few	TRBJ2-1	.	TRBV4-1
TGTGCCAGCAAATGGCGTCAACTCAATCAGCCCCAGCTTTTT	CASKWRQLNQPQLF	.	TRBJ1-5	.	TRBV6-2/TRBV6-3
TGTGCCAGCAGCACAGCAGGGGGTGGGAACTATGGCTACACCTTC	CASSTAGGGNYGYTF	few	TRBJ1-2	TRBD1	TRBV7-3
TGTGCCAGCAGTCTCATGACACTTGAAGCTTTCTTT	CASSLMTLEAFF	.	TRBJ1-1	.	TRBV28
TGCGCCAGCAGCTGGGACAGCCAAGAGACCCAGTACTTC	CASSWDSQETQYF	many	TRBJ2-5	TRBD1	TRBV5-1
TGTGCCAGCAGCAACCATCTAGCGGGGGTTAAAGATACGCAGTATTTT	CASSNHLAGVKDTQYF	few	TRBJ2-3	TRBD2	TRBV11-2
TGTGCCAGCAGCCTCGGACGGCCGAGGGTCAAAAACATTCAGTACTTC	CASSLGRPRVKNIQYF	.	TRBJ2-4	.	TRBV6-6
TGTGCCAGCAGCTTAGAGCCCAACAGGGTTAGTGGCTACACCTTC	CASSLEPNRVSGYTF	many	TRBJ1-2	.	TRBV7-2
TGCGCCAGCAGCTCCGGTATGATAGCGGGGAACTACAATGAGCAGTTCTTC	CASSSGMIAGNYNEQFF	.	TRBJ2-1	TRBD2	TRBV5-1
TGCGCCAGCAGCCCACGTTTTAGCCGCGACGAGCAGTACTTC	CASSPRFSRDEQYF	.	TRBJ2-7	.	TRBV4-3
TGCGCCAGCAGCTTGCTCAGTAACACTGAAGCTTTCTTT	CASSLLSNTEAFF	.	TRBJ1-1	.	TRBV5-1
TGTGCTAGTGCCTCGACGGACCAAGAGACCCAGTACTTC	CASASTDQETQYF	many	TRBJ2-5	.	TRBV12-5
TGTGCTAGTGGTTTGGGTGCGGGTAACACTGAAGCTTTCTTT	CASGLGAGNTEAFF	many	TRBJ1-1	.	TRBV12-5
TGTGCCAGCAGCCTACCCATCGGTGGCTACACCTTC	CASSLPIGGYTF	many	TRBJ1-2	.	TRBV7-9
TGTGCCAGCAGCTCTGCGGGGGGGTCCCACATTCAGTACTTC	CASSSAGGSHIQYF	few	TRBJ2-4	TRBD2	TRBV7-4
TGCAGCGGGCGGGCAGGCGAAGCTTTCTTT	CSGRAGEAFF	.	TRBJ1-1	.	TRBV29-1
TGTGCCAGCAGTTCTGCGGCTCCTGGAAACACCATATATTTT	CASSSAAPGNTIYF	.	TRBJ1-3	.	TRBV6-2/TRBV6-3
TGTGCCAGCAGCCCCCGCGTAGGGTTTGGGACTGAAGCTTTCTTT	CASSPRVGFGTEAFF	many	TRBJ1-1	.	TRBV7-2
TGTGCCAGCAGAGCAGACAGGTTACAAGAGACCCAGTACTTC	CASRADRLQETQYF	.	TRBJ2-5	.	TRBV2
TGTGCCAGCAGTCGTTGGGACAGGGTGGGGGATACGCAGTATTTT	CASSRWDRVGDTQYF	.	TRBJ2-3	TRBD1	TRBV6-5
TGCAGCGTAGCCCAGGGAGGGATGAACACTGAAGCTTTCTTT	CSVAQGGMNTEAFF	.	TRBJ1-1	.	TRBV29-1
TGTGCCAGTTCCGATAGCGGGGGCACAGATACGCAGTATTTT	CASSDSGGTDTQYF	many	TRBJ2-3	TRBD2	TRBV12-3/TRBV12-4
TGTGCCACCAGTGATGCCTTGGGAGAAAAACTGTTTTTT	CATSDALGEKLFF	few	TRBJ1-4	.	TRBV24-1
TGCAGTGCTAGAAGCCAGACGTACAATAGCAATCAGCCCCAGCATTTT	CSARSQTYNSNQPQHF	.	TRBJ1-5	.	TRBV20-1
TGTGCCAGCAGCTACCCGGGGCAGGATACGCAGTATTTT	CASSYPGQDTQYF	many	TRBJ2-3	.	TRBV7-2
TGTGCCAGCTCCAGGGACAGCTACAATGAGCAGTTCTTC	CASSRDSYNEQFF	many	TRBJ2-1	TRBD1	TRBV6-2/TRBV6-3
TGCAGTGCTCTCCTTATTTACAATGAGCAGTTCTTC	CSALLIYNEQFF	few	TRBJ2-1	.	TRBV20-1
TGTGCCAGCAGTCGAGCCCCAGGGGCGTCGGGGCGCGAGCAGTACTTC	CASSRAPGASGREQYF	.	TRBJ2-7	.	TRBV28
TGTGCCAGCAGCTTAAGATACCGACAAGAGACCCAGTACTTC	CASSLRYRQETQYF	.	TRBJ2-5	.	TRBV7-2
TGTGCCAGCAGTTACAACAGGGGGAGGACTGAAGCTTTCTTT	CASSYNRGRTEAFF	many	TRBJ1-1	TRBD1	TRBV27
TGTGCCAGCAGCCAAGACAGGGGTACCACCGGGGAGCTGTTTTTT	CASSQDRGTTGELFF	many	TRBJ2-2	.	TRBV4-2
TGTGCCTGGAGCGTGGGACGTACTAATTCACCCCTCCACTTT	CAWSVGRTNSPLHF	.	TRBJ1-6	.	TRBV30
TGTGCCAGCAGCTTAGGGTCACAGGGCGGCTACACCTTC	CASSLGSQGGYTF	many	TRBJ1-2	.	TRBV7-2